This T cell receptor beta chain was profiled in a study of regulatory dendritic cells for organ transplantation. The overall study: Day 6 dendritic cell cultures were stimulated with LPS. Study-level findings and limits: Regulatory dendritic cells appeared to expand memory CD8+ clones less than mature ones. Memory T cells were less diverse than naive, with memory CD8+ most oligoclonal.

Clones were sequenced by immunoSEQ multiplex PCR, and TCRdb holds only the in-frame ones, with some missing. The sample includes approximately 11,000 clones, 65% to 85% of them seen just once. Germline CDR1 reads SGHTA; CDR2 reads FQGNSA. The CDR3 totals 16 residues. Trimming pared 5 bases from V and 2 bases from J, leaving 18 bases between. Comment on this clone: The target antigen is unknown.

CFSE-labeled sorted T cells met regulatory or mature dendritic cells for 4 to 6 days. FACS sorted CD4+ or CD8+ T cells into CD45RA+ naive and CD45RO+ memory. The rearrangement uses TRBV7-2 and TRBJ2-5; weak D call: TRBD2 (7 bases). Sequenced material: memory CD4+ T cells from blood cultured with regulatory dendritic cells. Sample subset: CD45RO+ memory T cells. This sequence originates from a human donor in good health. As DNA, the CDR3 is TGTGCCAGCAGCCCCTGGGGCGGGGGCCGGCAAGAGACCCAGTACTTC. Residues: CASSPWGGGRQETQYF.